This TCR beta chain was sequenced in a study of blood T cell repertoires in COVID-19. V lost 1 base and J lost 2, with 11 bases in between. Germline values: CDR1 SGHRS, CDR2 YFSETQ. CDR3 length: 15 amino acids. Produced via immunoSEQ multiplex PCR; TCRdb's table is partial and in-frame only. The sample lists over 200,000 clones, about four fifths occurring once. This chain joins TRBV5-1 and TRBJ2-3, with unresolved D. Material: PBMCs or T cells enriched from blood (not recorded which). This TCR was recovered from a man in his fifties or sixties who had recovered from COVID-19. The chain's CDR3 is CASSLTQAVTDTQYF. The CDR3 nucleotides read TGCGCCAGCAGCTTGACCCAGGCAGTCACAGATACGCAGTATTTT.